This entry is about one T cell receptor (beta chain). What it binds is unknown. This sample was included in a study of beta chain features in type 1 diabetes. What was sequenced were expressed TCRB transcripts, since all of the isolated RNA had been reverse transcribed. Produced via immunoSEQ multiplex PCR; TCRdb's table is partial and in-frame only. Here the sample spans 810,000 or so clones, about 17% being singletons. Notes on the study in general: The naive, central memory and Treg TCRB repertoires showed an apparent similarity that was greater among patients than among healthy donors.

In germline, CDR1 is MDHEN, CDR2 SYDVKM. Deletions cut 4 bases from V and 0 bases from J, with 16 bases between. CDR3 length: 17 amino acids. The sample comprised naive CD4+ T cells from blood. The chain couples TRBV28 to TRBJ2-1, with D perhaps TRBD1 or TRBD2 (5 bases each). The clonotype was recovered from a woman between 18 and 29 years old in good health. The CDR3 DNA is TGTGCCAGCAGTTCTCCGGGGCAGGGAGTCTCCTACAATGAGCAGTTCTTC. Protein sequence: CASSSPGQGVSYNEQFF.